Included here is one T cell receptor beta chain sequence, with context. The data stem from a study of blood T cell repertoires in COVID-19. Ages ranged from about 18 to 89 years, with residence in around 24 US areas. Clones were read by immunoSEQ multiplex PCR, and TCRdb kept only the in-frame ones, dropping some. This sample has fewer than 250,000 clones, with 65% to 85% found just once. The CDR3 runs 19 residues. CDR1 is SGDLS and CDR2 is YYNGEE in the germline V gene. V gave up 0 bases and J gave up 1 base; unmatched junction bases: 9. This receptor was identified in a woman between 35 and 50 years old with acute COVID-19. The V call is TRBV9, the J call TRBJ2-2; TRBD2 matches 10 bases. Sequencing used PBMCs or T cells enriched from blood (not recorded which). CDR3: CASSVGAGGTFGNTGELFF. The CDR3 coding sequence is TGTGCCAGCAGCGTAGGAGCGGGGGGGACTTTCGGGAACACCGGGGAGCTGTTTTTT.